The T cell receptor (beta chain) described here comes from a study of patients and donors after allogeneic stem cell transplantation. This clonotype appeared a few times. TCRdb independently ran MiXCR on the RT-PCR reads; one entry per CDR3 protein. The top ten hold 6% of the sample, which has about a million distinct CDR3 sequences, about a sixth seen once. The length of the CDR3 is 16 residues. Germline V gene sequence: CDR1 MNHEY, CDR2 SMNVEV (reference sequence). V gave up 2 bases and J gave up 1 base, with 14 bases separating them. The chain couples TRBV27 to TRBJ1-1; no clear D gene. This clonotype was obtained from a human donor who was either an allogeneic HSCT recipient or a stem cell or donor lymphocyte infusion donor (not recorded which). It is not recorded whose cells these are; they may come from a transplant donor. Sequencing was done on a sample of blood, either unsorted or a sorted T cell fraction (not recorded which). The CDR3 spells CASSLRPVLPNTEAFF. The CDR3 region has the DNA TGTGCCAGCAGTTTAAGACCCGTCCTGCCGAACACTGAAGCTTTCTTT.